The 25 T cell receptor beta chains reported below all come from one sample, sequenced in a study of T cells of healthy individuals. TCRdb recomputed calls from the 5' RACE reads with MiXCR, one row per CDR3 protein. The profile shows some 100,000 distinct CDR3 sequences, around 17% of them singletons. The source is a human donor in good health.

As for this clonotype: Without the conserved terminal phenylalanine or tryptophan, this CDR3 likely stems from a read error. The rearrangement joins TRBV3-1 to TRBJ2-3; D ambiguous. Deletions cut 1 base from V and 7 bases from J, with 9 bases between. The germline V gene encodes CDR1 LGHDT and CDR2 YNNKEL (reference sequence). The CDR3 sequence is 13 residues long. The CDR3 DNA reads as TGTGCCAGCAGCCAAGTATCCGGAAATACGCAGTATTTG. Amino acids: CASSQVSGNTQYL.

The CDR3 DNA sequence: TGTGCCAGCAGTCCTCGACAGGGGGTTTATGAAAAACTGTTTTTT. This translates into CASSPRQGVYEKLFF. This chain connects TRBV27 to TRBJ1-4; TRBD1 matches 9 bases. Germline V CDR1 and CDR2: MNHEY, SMNVEV (reference sequence). V trimming: 5 bases; J trimming: 6 bases; junction bases outside the gene matches: 7. This CDR3 comprises 15 residues.

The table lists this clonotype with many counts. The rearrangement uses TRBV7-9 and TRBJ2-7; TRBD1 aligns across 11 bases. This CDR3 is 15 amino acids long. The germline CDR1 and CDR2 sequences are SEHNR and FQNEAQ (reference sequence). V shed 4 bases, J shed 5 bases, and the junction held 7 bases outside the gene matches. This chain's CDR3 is CASSSRDRGTNEQYF. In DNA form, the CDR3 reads TGTGCCAGCAGCTCCCGGGACAGGGGGACCAACGAGCAGTACTTC. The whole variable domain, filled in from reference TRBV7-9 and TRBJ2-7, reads DTGVSQNPRHKITKRGQNVTFRCDPISEHNRLYWYRQTLGQGPEFLTYFQNEAQLEKSRLLSDRFSAERPKGSFSTLEIQRTEQGDSAMYLCASSSRDRGTNEQYFGPGTRLTVT.

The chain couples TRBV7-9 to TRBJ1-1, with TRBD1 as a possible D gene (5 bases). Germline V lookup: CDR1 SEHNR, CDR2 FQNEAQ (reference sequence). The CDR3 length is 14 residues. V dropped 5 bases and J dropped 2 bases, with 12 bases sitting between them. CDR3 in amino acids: CASSVQERNTEAFF. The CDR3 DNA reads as TGTGCCAGCAGCGTACAGGAGCGCAACACTGAAGCTTTCTTT.

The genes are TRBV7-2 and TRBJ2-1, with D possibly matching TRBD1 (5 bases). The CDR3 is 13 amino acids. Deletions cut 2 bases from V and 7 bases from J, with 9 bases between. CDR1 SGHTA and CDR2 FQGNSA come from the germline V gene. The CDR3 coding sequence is TGTGCCAGCAGCTTAACAGGCTTAAATGAGCAGTTCTTC. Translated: CASSLTGLNEQFF.

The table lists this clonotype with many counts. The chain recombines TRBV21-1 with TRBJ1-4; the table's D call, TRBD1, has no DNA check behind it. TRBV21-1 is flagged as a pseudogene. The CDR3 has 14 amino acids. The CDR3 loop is CASSNLGGDEKLFF. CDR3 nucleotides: TGTGCCAGCAGCAATCTTGGGGGAGACGAAAAACTGTTTTTT.

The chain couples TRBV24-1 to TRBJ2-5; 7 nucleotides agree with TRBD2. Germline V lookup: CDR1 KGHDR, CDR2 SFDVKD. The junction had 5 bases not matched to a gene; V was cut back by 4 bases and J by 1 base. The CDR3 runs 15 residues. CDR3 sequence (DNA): TGTGCCACCAGTGAGGGGGGGACGCTCCAAGAGACCCAGTACTTC. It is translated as CATSEGGTLQETQYF.

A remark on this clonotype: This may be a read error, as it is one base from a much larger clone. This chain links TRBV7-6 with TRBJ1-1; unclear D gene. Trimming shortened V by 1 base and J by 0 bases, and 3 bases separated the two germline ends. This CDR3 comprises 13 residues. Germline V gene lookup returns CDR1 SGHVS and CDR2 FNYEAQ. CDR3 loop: CASSLVVNTEAFF. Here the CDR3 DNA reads TGTGCCAGCAGCTTAGTCGTGAACACTGAAGCTTTCTTT. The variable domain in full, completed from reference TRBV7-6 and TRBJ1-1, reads GAGVSQSPRYKVTKRGQDVALRCDPISGHVSLYWYRQALGQGPEFLTYFNYEAQQDKSGLPNDRFSAERPEGSISTLTIQRTEQRDSAMYRCASSLVVNTEAFFGQGTRLTVV.

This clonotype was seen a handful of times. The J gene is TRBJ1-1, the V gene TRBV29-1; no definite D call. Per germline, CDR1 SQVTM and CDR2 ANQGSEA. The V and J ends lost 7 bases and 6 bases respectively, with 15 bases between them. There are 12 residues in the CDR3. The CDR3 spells CSGVEGSAEAFF. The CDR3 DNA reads TGCAGCGGGGTTGAGGGTTCCGCTGAAGCTTTCTTT.

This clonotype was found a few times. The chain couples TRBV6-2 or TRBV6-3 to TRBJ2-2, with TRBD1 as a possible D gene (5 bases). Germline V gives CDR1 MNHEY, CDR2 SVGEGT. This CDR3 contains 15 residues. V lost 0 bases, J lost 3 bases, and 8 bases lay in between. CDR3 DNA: TGTGCCAGCAGTTACTCGACCAGGGACACCGGGGAGCTGTTTTTT. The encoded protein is CASSYSTRDTGELFF.

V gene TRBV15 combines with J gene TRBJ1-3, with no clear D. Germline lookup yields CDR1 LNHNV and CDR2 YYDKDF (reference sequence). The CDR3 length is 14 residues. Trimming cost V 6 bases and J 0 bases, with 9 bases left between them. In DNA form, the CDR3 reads TGTGCCACCAGGGAGGGCACCTCTGGAAACACCATATATTTT. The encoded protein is CATREGTSGNTIYF.

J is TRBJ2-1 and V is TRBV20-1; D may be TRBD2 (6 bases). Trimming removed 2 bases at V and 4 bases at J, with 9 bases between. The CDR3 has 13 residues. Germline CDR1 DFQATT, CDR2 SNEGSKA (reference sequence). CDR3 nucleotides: TGCAGTGCTAGAACTAGCAAGTACAATGAGCAGTTCTTC. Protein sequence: CSARTSKYNEQFF.

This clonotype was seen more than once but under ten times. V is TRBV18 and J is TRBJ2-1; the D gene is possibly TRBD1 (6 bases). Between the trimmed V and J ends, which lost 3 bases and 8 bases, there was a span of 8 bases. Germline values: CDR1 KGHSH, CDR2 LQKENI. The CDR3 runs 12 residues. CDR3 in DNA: TGTGCCAGCTCACCGGCAGGGGATGAGCAGTTCTTC. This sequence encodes CASSPAGDEQFF.

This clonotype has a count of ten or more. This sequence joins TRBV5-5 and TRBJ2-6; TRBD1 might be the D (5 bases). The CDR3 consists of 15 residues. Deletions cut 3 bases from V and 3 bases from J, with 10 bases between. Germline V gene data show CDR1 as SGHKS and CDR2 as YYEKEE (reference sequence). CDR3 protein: CASSSRADGANVLTF. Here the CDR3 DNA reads TGTGCCAGCAGCTCCAGGGCGGATGGGGCCAACGTCCTGACTTTC.

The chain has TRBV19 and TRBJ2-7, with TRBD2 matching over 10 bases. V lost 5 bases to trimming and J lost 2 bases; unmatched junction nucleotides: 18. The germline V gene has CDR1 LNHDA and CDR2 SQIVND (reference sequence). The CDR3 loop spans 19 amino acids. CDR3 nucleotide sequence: TGTGCCAGTAGTGAGGCCGCTAGCGGGAGCCACCCTGGGGCCTACGAGCAGTACTTC. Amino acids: CASSEAASGSHPGAYEQYF. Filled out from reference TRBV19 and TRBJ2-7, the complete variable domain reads DGGITQSPKYLFRKEGQNVTLSCEQNLNHDAMYWYRQDPGQGLRLIYYSQIVNDFQKGDIAEGYSVSREKKESFPLTVTSAQKNPTAFYLCASSEAASGSHPGAYEQYFGPGTRLTVT.

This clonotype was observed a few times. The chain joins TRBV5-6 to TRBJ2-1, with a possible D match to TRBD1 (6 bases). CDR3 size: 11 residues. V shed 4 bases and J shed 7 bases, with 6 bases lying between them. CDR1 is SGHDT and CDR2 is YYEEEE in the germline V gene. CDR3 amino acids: CASSQGNEQFF. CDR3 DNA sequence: TGTGCCAGCAGCCAGGGGAATGAGCAGTTCTTC.

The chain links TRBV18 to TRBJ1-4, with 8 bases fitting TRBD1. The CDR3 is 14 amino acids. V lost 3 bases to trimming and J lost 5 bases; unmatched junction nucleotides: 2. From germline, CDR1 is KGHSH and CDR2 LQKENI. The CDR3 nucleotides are TGTGCCAGCTCACCGGGGACAGGCAATGAAAAACTGTTTTTT. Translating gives CASSPGTGNEKLFF. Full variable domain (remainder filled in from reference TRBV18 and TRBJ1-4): NAGVMQNPRHLVRRRGQEARLRCSPMKGHSHVYWYRQLPEEGLKFMVYLQKENIIDESGMPKERFSAEFPKEGPSILRIQQVVRGDSAAYFCASSPGTGNEKLFFGSGTQLSVL.

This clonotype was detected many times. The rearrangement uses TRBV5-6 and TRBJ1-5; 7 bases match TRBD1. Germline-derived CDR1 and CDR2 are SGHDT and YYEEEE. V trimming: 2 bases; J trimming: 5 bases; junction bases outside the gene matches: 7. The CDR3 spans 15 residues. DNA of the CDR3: TGTGCCAGCAGCTTAAGGGACAGAGACTATCAGCCCCAGCATTTT. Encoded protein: CASSLRDRDYQPQHF.

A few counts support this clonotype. CDR3 DNA: TGTGCCAGCAGGGGTATGAACACTGAAGCTTTCTTT. Its protein is CASRGMNTEAFF. This chain links TRBV7-2 with TRBJ1-1, with D hard to call. Deletions cut 6 bases from V and 0 bases from J, with 5 bases between. The CDR3 consists of 12 residues. Germline CDR1 and CDR2: SGHTA and FQGNSA.

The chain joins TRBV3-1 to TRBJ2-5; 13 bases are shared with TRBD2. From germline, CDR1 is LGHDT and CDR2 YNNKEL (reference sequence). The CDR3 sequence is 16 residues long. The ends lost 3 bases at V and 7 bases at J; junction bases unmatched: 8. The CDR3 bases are TGTGCCAGCAGCCATGGACTAGCGGGGGCCGCCGGGACCCAGTACTTC. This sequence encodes CASSHGLAGAAGTQYF.

CDR3 amino acids: CASSQVWNRNEKLFF. In DNA form, the CDR3 reads TGCGCCAGCAGCCAAGTGTGGAACAGGAATGAAAAACTGTTTTTT. The V gene is TRBV4-3, the J gene TRBJ1-4; tentative D call: TRBD1 (5 bases). CDR1 is LGHNA, CDR2 YSLEER, per germline. Deletions cut 1 base from V and 5 bases from J, with 11 bases between. The CDR3 runs to 15 residues.

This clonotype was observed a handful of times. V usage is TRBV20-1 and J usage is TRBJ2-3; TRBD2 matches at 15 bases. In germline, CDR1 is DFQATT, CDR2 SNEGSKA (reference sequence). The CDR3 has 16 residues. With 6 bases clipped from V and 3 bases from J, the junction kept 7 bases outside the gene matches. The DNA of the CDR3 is TGCAGTGCGAGTGGGACTAGCGGGGGGCCTACAGATACGCAGTATTTT. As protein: CSASGTSGGPTDTQYF.

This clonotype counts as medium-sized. DNA of the CDR3: TGCAGCGTTCTAGTCACAGATACGCAGTATTTT. It is translated as CSVLVTDTQYF. This sequence joins TRBV29-1 and TRBJ2-3; no clear D. The CDR3 contains 11 residues. Germline V gene lookup returns CDR1 SQVTM and CDR2 ANQGSEA. V lost 5 bases and J 2 bases, leaving 5 bases between the germline ends.

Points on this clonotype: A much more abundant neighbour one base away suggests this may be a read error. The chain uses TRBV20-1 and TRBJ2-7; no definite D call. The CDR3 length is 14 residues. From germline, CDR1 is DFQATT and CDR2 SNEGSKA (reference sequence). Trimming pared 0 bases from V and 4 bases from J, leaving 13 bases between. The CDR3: CSARDTEMGYEQYF. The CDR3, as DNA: TGCAGTGCTAGAGATACGGAAATGGGATACGAGCAGTACTTC.

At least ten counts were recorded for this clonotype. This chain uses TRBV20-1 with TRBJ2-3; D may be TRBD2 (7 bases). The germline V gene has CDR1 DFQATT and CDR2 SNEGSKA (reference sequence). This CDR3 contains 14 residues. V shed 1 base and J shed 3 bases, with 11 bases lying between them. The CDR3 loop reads CSARGRGATDTQYF. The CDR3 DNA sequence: TGCAGTGCTAGAGGCCGGGGGGCTACAGATACGCAGTATTTT.